Below, 24 T cell receptor beta chains from the same sample are listed, as sequenced in a study of blood T cell repertoires in COVID-19. Libraries were prepared by immunoSEQ multiplex PCR; TCRdb keeps only in-frame clonotypes and omits some of them. The table shows more than 250,000 clones, with around 90% occurring only once. Sequenced input: PBMCs or T cells enriched from blood (not recorded which). Receptors originate from a woman aged 40 to 55 who had recovered from COVID-19.

This chain links TRBV7-6 with TRBJ2-2, with unresolved D. Germline CDR1 is SGHVS and CDR2 is FNYEAQ. Trimming took off 5 bases at V and 0 bases at J, with 10 bases between the two ends. The CDR3 sequence is 15 residues long. This CDR3 reads CASSITDANTGELFF. The CDR3 DNA sequence: TGTGCCAGCAGCATAACAGACGCGAACACCGGGGAGCTGTTTTTT.

The rearrangement joins TRBV5-1 to TRBJ2-2; weak D call: TRBD1 (6 bases). V lost 7 bases and J lost 4, with 23 bases in between. This CDR3 contains 17 residues. Germline V gives CDR1 SGHRS, CDR2 YFSETQ. The CDR3 region has the DNA TGCGCCAGCGAAGGGACCGCCACAGGGACCGGCACCGGGGAGCTGTTTTTT. It specifies CASEGTATGTGTGELFF.

V usage is TRBV2 and J usage is TRBJ1-5, with 9 bases that match TRBD1. J gave up 3 bases and V 5 bases, and 5 bases lay outside the gene matches. The CDR3 has 15 residues. CDR1 SNHLY and CDR2 FYNNEI come from the germline V gene. DNA for the CDR3: TGTGCCAGCAGTCGGACAGGGGCCAACAATCAGCCCCAGCATTTT. Its translation is CASSRTGANNQPQHF.

The chain combines TRBV5-4 with TRBJ2-1, with TRBD2 identical over 8 bases. Germline V CDR1 and CDR2: SGHNT, YYREEE (reference sequence). The trim removed 4 bases at V and 0 bases at J, leaving 9 bases unmatched. CDR3 length equals 17 residues. DNA of the CDR3: TGTGCCAGCAGCATTCCGCCCGGGACTAGCTCCTACAATGAGCAGTTCTTC. Its translation is CASSIPPGTSSYNEQFF.

V gene TRBV27 combines with J gene TRBJ2-6; D not resolved. V lost 8 bases to trimming and J lost 0 bases, with 5 bases between them. This CDR3 contains 13 residues. The germline gives CDR1 MNHEY, CDR2 SMNVEV (reference sequence). The CDR3 loop reads CASVSSGANVLTF. The CDR3 DNA sequence: TGTGCCAGCGTTAGCTCTGGGGCCAACGTCCTGACTTTC.

This chain joins TRBV12-3 or TRBV12-4 and TRBJ1-2; D is ambiguous. This CDR3 is built from 13 residues. Trimming pared 6 bases from V and 8 bases from J, leaving 16 bases between. CDR3 amino acids: CASRKEAIGGYTF. The CDR3 coding sequence is TGTGCCAGCAGAAAGGAGGCCATCGGGGGCTACACCTTC.

This sequence joins TRBV27 and TRBJ2-5, with D perhaps matching TRBD1 (6 bases). The germline V gene has CDR1 MNHEY and CDR2 SMNVEV (reference sequence). The CDR3 covers 13 residues. Trimming removed 3 bases at V and 4 bases at J, with 9 bases between. The CDR3 DNA is TGTGCCAGCAGTTTGATGGGGGCAGAGACCCAGTACTTC. Its translation is CASSLMGAETQYF.

V usage is TRBV11-2 and J usage is TRBJ2-3, with D perhaps TRBD1 (5 bases). Per germline, CDR1 SGHAT and CDR2 FQNNGV. CDR3 length equals 15 residues. V was clipped by 1 base and J by 0 bases, with 8 bases between them. CDR3 sequence: CASSLVTASTDTQYF. CDR3 nucleotide sequence: TGTGCCAGCAGCTTAGTGACAGCTAGCACAGATACGCAGTATTTT.

This chain connects TRBV11-3 to TRBJ1-5; TRBD1 is a possible D gene (5 bases). V lost 5 bases, J lost 0 bases, and 23 bases lay in between. The length of the CDR3 is 19 residues. The V gene's germline CDR1 is SGHNT and CDR2 YENEEA. As DNA, the CDR3 is TGTGCCAGCAGCCCACCGGACAAGCAATATTGTCCTAGCAATCAGCCCCAGCATTTT. It is translated as CASSPPDKQYCPSNQPQHF. Full variable domain (rest looked up from reference TRBV11-3 and TRBJ1-5): EAGVVQSPRYKIIEKKQPVAFWCNPISGHNTLYWYLQNLGQGPELLIRYENEEAVDDSQLPKDRFSAERLKGVDSTLKIQPAELGDSAVYLCASSPPDKQYCPSNQPQHFGDGTRLSIL.

The gene calls are TRBV28 and TRBJ1-4, with D maybe TRBD1 (6 bases). Trimming left V 3 bases short and J 7 bases short, with 9 bases between. The CDR3 has 13 amino acids. Germline V lookup: CDR1 MDHEN, CDR2 SYDVKM. In DNA form, the CDR3 reads TGTGCCAGCAGTTTGCAGGGGCCTGAAAAACTGTTTTTT. This sequence encodes CASSLQGPEKLFF.

The chain carries TRBV9 and TRBJ2-1; D is unresolved. With 5 bases removed from V and 0 bases from J, the gap between germline ends came to 6 bases. CDR1 is SGDLS and CDR2 is YYNGEE in the germline V gene. The CDR3 runs 13 residues. CDR3 bases: TGTGCCAGCAGTCCCGTCTCCTACAATGAGCAGTTCTTC. This gives the protein CASSPVSYNEQFF.

The chain employs TRBV10-3 and TRBJ2-7; D may be TRBD1 (6 bases). The CDR3 totals 13 residues. Trimming pared 6 bases from V and 7 bases from J, leaving 16 bases between. Germline V CDR1 and CDR2: ENHRY, SYGVKD. CDR3 coding DNA: TGTGCCATCAGACAATCAGGGACACAGGAGCAGTACTTC. Translation: CAIRQSGTQEQYF.

The rearrangement uses TRBV10-3 and TRBJ2-5; 8 bases match TRBD2. The CDR3 has 15 residues. Germline lookup yields CDR1 ENHRY and CDR2 SYGVKD. V lost 8 bases and J lost 4; bases outside the gene matches: 12. CDR3 in DNA: TGTGCCATCGCTATACTAGCGGAAGGGGGAGAGACCCAGTACTTC. It encodes CAIAILAEGGETQYF.

The chain combines TRBV21-1 with TRBJ2-4; the D segment call TRBD2 is taken from the table without a DNA check. TRBV21-1 corresponds to a pseudogene. The CDR3 has 20 residues. The CDR3 reads CASSRAGTSGTTLAKNIQYF. For the CDR3, the DNA is TGTGCCAGCAGCAGAGCCGGGACTAGCGGAACCACGCTAGCCAAAAACATTCAGTACTTC.

This clone was counted a single time. Different DNA sequences within this sample yield the same CDR3. The V gene is TRBV18, the J gene TRBJ2-6; possibly TRBD2 for D (5 bases). Germline lookup yields CDR1 KGHSH and CDR2 LQKENI. This CDR3 has 17 amino acids. With 3 bases removed from V and 0 bases from J, the gap between germline ends came to 12 bases. CDR3 amino acids: CASSPRTGNSGANVLTF. The CDR3 DNA is TGTGCCAGCTCACCCCGAACGGGGAACTCTGGGGCCAACGTCCTGACTTTC.

V usage is TRBV5-6 and J usage is TRBJ1-2, with D perhaps matching TRBD1 (6 bases). This CDR3 spans 14 amino acids. Per the germline V gene, CDR1 is SGHDT and CDR2 is YYEEEE. V was shortened by 2 bases and J by 2 bases, with 10 bases between the two germline ends. The CDR3 DNA reads as TGTGCCAGCAGCTTAGGACAGATGAACTATGGCTACACCTTC. This encodes CASSLGQMNYGYTF.

The genes are TRBV7-9 and TRBJ1-1, with unresolved D. Germline CDR1 and CDR2: SEHNR and FQNEAQ (reference sequence). The CDR3 is 14 residues long. Between the trimmed V and J ends, which lost 8 bases and 0 bases, there was a span of 13 bases. The CDR3 loop is CASAVSGVNTEAFF. The CDR3 DNA reads as TGTGCCAGCGCCGTTAGTGGAGTGAACACTGAAGCTTTCTTT. Supplemented by reference TRBV7-9 and TRBJ1-1, the full variable domain reads DTGVSQNPRHKITKRGQNVTFRCDPISEHNRLYWYRQTLGQGPEFLTYFQNEAQLEKSRLLSDRFSAERPKGSFSTLEIQRTEQGDSAMYLCASAVSGVNTEAFFGQGTRLTVV.

This chain uses TRBV11-2 with TRBJ1-2; no reliable D call. Looked up from germline, CDR1 is SGHAT and CDR2 is FQNNGV. The CDR3 length is 14 residues. Trimming took off 3 bases at V and 1 base at J, with 9 bases between the two ends. CDR3 protein: CASSLGRNNYGYTF. The CDR3 DNA reads TGTGCCAGCAGCTTGGGCAGGAATAACTATGGCTACACCTTC.

The chain combines TRBV7-8 with TRBJ2-7, with D hard to call. The CDR3 is made up of 13 amino acids. The germline V gene encodes CDR1 SGHVS and CDR2 FQNEAQ. V was clipped by 2 bases and J by 2 bases, with 7 bases between them. The CDR3 spells CASSLRLTYEQYF. The DNA for the CDR3 is TGTGCCAGCAGCTTACGACTGACCTACGAGCAGTACTTC. The full variable domain, completed using reference TRBV7-8 and TRBJ2-7, is GAGVSQSPRYKVAKRGQDVALRCDPISGHVSLFWYQQALGQGPEFLTYFQNEAQLDKSGLPSDRFFAERPEGSVSTLKIQRTQQEDSAVYLCASSLRLTYEQYFGPGTRLTVT.

The chain couples TRBV28 to TRBJ1-4, with 7 bases lining up with TRBD1. The V segment lost 8 bases and the J segment 7 bases; nucleotides outside the gene matches: 7. This CDR3 region has 13 residues. The germline V gene encodes CDR1 MDHEN and CDR2 SYDVKM. For the CDR3, the DNA is TGTGCCAGCTCGGGAGGGGGCATTGAAAAACTGTTTTTT. This encodes CASSGGGIEKLFF.

The chain carries TRBV19 and TRBJ1-1; 10 bases line up with TRBD1. CDR3 length: 15 residues. The V gene's germline CDR1 is LNHDA and CDR2 SQIVND (reference sequence). The V segment lost 8 bases and the J segment 0 bases; nucleotides outside the gene matches: 6. For the CDR3, the DNA is TGTGCCAGTGTTTGGGACAGGGGTGTGAACACTGAAGCTTTCTTT. This codes for CASVWDRGVNTEAFF.

This clone was recorded only once. CDR3 nucleotides: TGTGCCAGCAGCTTGGGACTAGTTGAAACAGATACGCAGTATTTT. Translating gives CASSLGLVETDTQYF. The V gene is TRBV5-8, the J gene TRBJ2-3; perhaps TRBD2 as D (6 bases). Trimming took 0 bases from V and 3 from J, leaving 11 bases between them. Germline-derived CDR1 and CDR2 are SGHTS and YDEGEE. CDR3 length: 15 amino acids.

The chain is built from TRBV28 and TRBJ1-6; a weak D match, TRBD1 (5 bases). V lost 7 bases to trimming and J lost 8 bases, with 15 bases between them. The germline CDR1 and CDR2 sequences are MDHEN and SYDVKM. CDR3 length: 14 residues. The chain's CDR3 is CASKGSGGYSPLHF. The CDR3 DNA reads as TGTGCCAGCAAGGGTTCGGGGGGATATTCACCCCTCCACTTT. The whole variable domain, remainder taken from reference TRBV28 and TRBJ1-6, is DVKVTQSSRYLVKRTGEKVFLECVQDMDHENMFWYRQDPGLGLRLIYFSYDVKMKEKGDIPEGYSVSREKKERFSLILESASTNQTSMYLCASKGSGGYSPLHFGNGTRLTVT.

The CDR3 sequence: CASRRTSGYEQYF. DNA for the CDR3: TGTGCCAGCAGGAGGACTAGCGGATACGAGCAGTACTTC. The V and J genes are TRBV6-5 and TRBJ2-7; 10 bases are shared with TRBD2. CDR1 and CDR2 from the germline V gene are MNHEY and SVGAGI. The CDR3 length is 13 residues. V lost 6 bases to trimming and J lost 4 bases; unmatched junction nucleotides: 3.